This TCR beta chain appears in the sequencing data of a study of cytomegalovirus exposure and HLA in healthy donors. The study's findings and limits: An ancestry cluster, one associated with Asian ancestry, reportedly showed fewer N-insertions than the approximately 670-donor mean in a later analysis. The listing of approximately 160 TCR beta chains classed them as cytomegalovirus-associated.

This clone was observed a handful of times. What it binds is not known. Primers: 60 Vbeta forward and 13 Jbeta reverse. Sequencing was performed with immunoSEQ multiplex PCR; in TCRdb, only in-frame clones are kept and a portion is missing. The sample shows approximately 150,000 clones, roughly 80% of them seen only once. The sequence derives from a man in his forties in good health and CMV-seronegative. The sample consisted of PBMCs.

CDR3 protein: CASSLSAGETGGRKLFF. DNA of the CDR3: TGTGCCAGCAGTTTATCGGCGGGTGAGACAGGGGGTCGAAAACTGTTTTTT. The chain recombines TRBV27 with TRBJ1-4; 9 positions match TRBD1. The CDR3 totals 17 residues. Looked up from germline, CDR1 is MNHEY and CDR2 is SMNVEV (reference sequence). J gave up 10 bases and V 0 bases, and 12 bases lay outside the gene matches.